This T cell receptor (beta chain) was found in a study of cytomegalovirus exposure and HLA in healthy donors. Whole-study findings and limits: TCR beta V- and J-gene trimming was later associated with a missense DCLRE1C variant. Cytomegalovirus-associated TCR beta chains were listed, numbering 164.

Vbeta (60) and Jbeta (13) primers were used in the PCR. Authors' analysis steps: Unique TCR beta chains totaled about 78 million in a later count, with around 11 million of them shared. Sequencing was performed with immunoSEQ multiplex PCR; in TCRdb, only in-frame clones are kept and a portion is missing. V, J and clone size derive from that table, while D and trimming were established from the DNA sequence. The sample yields 150,000 to 200,000 clones, roughly 90% seen once. There are a few counts of this clone. Its antigen is undetermined. This TCR was sampled from a woman younger than 30 in good health and CMV-seronegative. The specimen was PBMCs.

CDR3 in amino acids: CASSQTGNNEKLFF. The CDR3 DNA reads as TGTGCCAGCAGCCAGACAGGAAATAATGAAAAACTGTTTTTT. The V gene is TRBV5-4, the J gene TRBJ1-4; D is perhaps TRBD1 (6 bases). The CDR3 length is 14 residues. Between the trimmed V and J ends, which lost 4 bases and 4 bases, there was a span of 11 bases. Germline-derived CDR1 and CDR2 are SGHNT and YYREEE (reference sequence).